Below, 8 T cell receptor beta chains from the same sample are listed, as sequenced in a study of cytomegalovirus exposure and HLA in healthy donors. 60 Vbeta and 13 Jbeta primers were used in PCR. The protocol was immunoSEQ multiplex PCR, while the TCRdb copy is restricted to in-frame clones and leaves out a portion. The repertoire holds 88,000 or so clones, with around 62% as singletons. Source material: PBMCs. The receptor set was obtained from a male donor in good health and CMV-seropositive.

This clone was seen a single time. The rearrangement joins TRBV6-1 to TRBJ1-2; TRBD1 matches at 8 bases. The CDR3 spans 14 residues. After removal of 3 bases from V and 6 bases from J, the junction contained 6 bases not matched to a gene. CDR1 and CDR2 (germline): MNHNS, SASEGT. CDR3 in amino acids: CASSDLEQGDGYTF. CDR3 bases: TGTGCCAGCAGTGATCTCGAACAGGGGGATGGCTACACCTTC.

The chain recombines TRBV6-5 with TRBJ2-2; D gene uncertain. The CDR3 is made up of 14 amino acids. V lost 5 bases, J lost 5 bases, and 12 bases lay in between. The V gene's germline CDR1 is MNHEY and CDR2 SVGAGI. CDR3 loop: CASSPETVTGELFF. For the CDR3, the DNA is TGTGCCAGCAGTCCAGAAACAGTTACCGGGGAGCTGTTTTTT.

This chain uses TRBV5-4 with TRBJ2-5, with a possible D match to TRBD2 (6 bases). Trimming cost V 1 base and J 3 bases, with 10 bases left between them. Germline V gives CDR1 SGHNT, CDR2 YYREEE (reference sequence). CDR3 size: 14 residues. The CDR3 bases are TGTGCCAGCAGCTTGCCTGGGGGGAAAGAGACCCAGTACTTC. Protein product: CASSLPGGKETQYF.

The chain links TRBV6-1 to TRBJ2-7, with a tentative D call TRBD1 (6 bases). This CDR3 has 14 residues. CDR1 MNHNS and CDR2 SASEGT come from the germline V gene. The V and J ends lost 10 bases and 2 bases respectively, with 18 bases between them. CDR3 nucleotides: TGTGCCACCTTTGGGGGCGGTTTCACCTACGAGCAGTACTTC. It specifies CATFGGGFTYEQYF.

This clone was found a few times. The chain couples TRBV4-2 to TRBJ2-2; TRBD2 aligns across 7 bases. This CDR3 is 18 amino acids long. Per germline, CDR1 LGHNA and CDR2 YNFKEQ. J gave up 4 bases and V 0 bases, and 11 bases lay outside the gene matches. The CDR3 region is CASSQDLTGRGSTGELFF. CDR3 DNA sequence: TGTGCCAGCAGCCAAGATCTAACCGGGCGGGGGAGCACCGGGGAGCTGTTTTTT.

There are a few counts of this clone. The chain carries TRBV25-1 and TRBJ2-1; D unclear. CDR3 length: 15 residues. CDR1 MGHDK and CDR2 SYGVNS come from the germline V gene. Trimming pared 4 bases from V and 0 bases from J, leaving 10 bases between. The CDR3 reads CASSVYVSSYNEQFF. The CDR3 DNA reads TGTGCCAGCAGTGTGTATGTGAGCTCCTACAATGAGCAGTTCTTC.

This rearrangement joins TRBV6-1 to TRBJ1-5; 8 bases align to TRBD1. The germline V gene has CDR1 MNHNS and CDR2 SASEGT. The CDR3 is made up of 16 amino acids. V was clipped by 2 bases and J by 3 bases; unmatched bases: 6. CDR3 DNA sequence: TGTGCCAGCAGTGAATGGTCAGGGGGCGACAATCAGCCCCAGCATTTT. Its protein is CASSEWSGGDNQPQHF.

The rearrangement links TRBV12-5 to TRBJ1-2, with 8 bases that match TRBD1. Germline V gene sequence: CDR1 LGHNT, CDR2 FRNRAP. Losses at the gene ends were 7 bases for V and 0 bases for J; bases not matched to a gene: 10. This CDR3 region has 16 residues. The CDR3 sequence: CASAFATGAANYGYTF. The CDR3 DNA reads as TGTGCTAGTGCTTTCGCGACAGGGGCCGCTAACTATGGCTACACCTTC.